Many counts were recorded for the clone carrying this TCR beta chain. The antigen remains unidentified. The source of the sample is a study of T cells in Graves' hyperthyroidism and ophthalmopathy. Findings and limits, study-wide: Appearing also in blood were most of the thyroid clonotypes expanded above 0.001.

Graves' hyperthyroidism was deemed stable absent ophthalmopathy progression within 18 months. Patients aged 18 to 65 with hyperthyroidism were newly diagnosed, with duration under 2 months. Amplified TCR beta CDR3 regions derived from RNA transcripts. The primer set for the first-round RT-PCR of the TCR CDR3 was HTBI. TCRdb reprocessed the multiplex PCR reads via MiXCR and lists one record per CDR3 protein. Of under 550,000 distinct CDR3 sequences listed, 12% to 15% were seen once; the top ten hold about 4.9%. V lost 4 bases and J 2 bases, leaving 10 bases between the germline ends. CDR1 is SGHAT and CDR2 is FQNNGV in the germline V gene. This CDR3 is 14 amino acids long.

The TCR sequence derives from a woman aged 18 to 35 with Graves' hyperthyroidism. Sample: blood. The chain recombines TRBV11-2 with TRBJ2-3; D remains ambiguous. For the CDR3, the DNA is TGTGCCAGCAGCTACGACTCACTCACAGATACGCAGTATTTT. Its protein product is CASSYDSLTDTQYF.